The following is a TCR beta chain sequence with its context. This entry is derived from a study of control samples from healthy donors and cancer patients. The CDR3 is 11 residues long. Germline V gives CDR1 MNHEY, CDR2 SMNVEV (reference sequence). The V gene lost 7 bases and the J gene lost 6 bases, with 9 bases spanning the gap. TCRdb's copy holds only in-frame clones and misses some; the assay was immunoSEQ multiplex PCR. This sample has about 160,000 clones, with about 87% found just once. The gene calls are TRBV27 and TRBJ1-2; D is undetermined. The sample was blood. The source of this sequence is a man aged 25 to 45 in good health. The DNA for the CDR3 is TGTGCCAGCAAAGGCGTTAATGGCTACACCTTC. Its protein product is CASKGVNGYTF.